The clone carrying this T cell receptor beta chain was detected a few times. Antigen unknown. This entry belongs to a study of blood T cells in healthy people across ages. Study information: The template switching approach captured approximately one barcoded beta molecule for every two T cells.

Whole-study findings and limits: Nothing was known about donor CMV status, and this possibly confounded expanded clonotype changes.

The CDR3 consists of 15 residues. The germline gives CDR1 MNHEY, CDR2 SVGEGT. V lost 5 bases, J lost 0 bases, and 13 bases lay in between. Together with a sample-barcoded 5' primer, a J-beta primer mix was included in a second PCR lasting roughly 6 to 12 cycles. TCRdb processed the 5' RACE reads anew with MiXCR; each CDR3 protein has one entry. The table has around 1,800,000 distinct CDR3 sequences, around 40% seen once. The chain is built from TRBV6-2 or TRBV6-3 and TRBJ1-2; TRBD1 is a possible D gene (6 bases). The clonotype comes from a human donor in good health. Sequenced sample: blood. CDR3 bases: TGTGCCAGCAGTCTCCGGGACACCCCTAACTATGGCTACACCTTC. Translated: CASSLRDTPNYGYTF.